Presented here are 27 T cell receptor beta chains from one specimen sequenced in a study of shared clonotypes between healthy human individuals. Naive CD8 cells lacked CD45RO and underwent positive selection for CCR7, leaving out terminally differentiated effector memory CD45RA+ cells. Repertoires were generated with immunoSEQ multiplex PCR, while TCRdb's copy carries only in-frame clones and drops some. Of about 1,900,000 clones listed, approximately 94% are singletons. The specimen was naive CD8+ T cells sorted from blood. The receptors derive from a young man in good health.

CDR3 region: CASSKEEAGRTDTQYF. The CDR3, as DNA: TGTGCCAGCAGCAAGGAGGAAGCGGGACGCACAGATACGCAGTATTTT. The genes are TRBV7-8 and TRBJ2-3; the match to TRBD2 covers 7 bases. The germline V gene has CDR1 SGHVS and CDR2 FQNEAQ. V was pared by 5 bases and J by 1 base, with 9 bases of the junction left unmatched. This CDR3 has 16 residues.

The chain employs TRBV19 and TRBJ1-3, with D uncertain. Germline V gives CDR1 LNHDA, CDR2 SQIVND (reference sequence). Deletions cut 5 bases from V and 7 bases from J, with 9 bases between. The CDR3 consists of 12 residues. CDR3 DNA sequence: TGTGCCAGTAGTCCGTATGGGAACACCATATATTTT. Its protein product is CASSPYGNTIYF.

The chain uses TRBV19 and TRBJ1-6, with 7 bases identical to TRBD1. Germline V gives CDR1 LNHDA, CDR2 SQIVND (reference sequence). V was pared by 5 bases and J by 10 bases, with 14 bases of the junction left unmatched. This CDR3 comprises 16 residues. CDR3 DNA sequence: TGTGCCAGTAGTTCCGGGACAGCCGATGGGGAGTCACCCCTCCACTTT. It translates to CASSSGTADGESPLHF.

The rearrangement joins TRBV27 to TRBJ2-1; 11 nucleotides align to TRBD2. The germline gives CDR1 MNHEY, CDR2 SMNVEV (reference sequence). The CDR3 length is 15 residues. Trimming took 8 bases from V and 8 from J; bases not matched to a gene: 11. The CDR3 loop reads CASYKLAGDWDEQFF. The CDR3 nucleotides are TGTGCCAGCTACAAACTAGCGGGAGACTGGGATGAGCAGTTCTTC.

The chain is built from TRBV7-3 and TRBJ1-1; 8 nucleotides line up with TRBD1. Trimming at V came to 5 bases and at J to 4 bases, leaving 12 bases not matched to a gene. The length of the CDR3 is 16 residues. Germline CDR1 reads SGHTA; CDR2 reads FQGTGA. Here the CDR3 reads CASSPTGVGSSTEAFF. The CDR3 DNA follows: TGTGCCAGCAGCCCGACAGGGGTCGGATCGAGCACTGAAGCTTTCTTT.

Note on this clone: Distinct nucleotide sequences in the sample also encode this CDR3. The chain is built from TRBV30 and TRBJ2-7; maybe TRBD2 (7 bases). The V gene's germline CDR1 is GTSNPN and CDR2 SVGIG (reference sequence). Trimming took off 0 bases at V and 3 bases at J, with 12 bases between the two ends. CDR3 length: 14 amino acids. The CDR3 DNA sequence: TGTGCCTGGAGTGTACGAGGGGGGGGCTACGAGCAGTACTTC. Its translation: CAWSVRGGGYEQYF. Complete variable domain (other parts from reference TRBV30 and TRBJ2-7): SQTIHQWPATLVQPVGSPLSLECTVEGTSNPNLYWYRQAAGRGLQLLFYSVGIGQISSEVPQNLSASRPQDRQFILSSKKLLLSDSGFYLCAWSVRGGGYEQYFGPGTRLTVT.

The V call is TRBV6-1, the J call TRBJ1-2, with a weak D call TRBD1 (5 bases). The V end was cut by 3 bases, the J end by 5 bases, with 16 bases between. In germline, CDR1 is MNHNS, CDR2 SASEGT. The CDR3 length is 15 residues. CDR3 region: CASSDVGDWHYGYTF. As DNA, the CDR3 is TGTGCCAGCAGTGACGTGGGGGATTGGCATTATGGCTACACCTTC.

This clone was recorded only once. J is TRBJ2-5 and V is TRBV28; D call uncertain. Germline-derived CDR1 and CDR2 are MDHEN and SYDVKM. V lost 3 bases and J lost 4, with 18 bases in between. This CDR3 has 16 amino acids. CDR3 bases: TGTGCCAGCAGTTTCCCGCCGGCAGGAAGCCTAGAGACCCAGTACTTC. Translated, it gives CASSFPPAGSLETQYF.

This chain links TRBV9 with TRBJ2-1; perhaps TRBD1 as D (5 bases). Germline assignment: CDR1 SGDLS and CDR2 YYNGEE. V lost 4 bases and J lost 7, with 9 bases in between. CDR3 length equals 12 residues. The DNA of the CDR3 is TGTGCCAGCAGCACTACAGGAAATGAGCAGTTCTTC. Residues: CASSTTGNEQFF.

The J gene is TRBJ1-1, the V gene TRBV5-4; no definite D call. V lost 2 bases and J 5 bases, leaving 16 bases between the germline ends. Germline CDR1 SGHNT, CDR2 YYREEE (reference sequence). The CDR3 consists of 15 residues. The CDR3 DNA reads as TGTGCCAGCAGCTTTTGGCCGGGATCGGGAACTGAAGCTTTCTTT. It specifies CASSFWPGSGTEAFF.

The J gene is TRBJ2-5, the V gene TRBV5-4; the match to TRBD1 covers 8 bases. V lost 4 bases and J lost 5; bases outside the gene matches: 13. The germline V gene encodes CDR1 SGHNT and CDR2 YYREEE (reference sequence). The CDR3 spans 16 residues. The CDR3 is CASSRLPDRERETQYF. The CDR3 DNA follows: TGTGCCAGCAGCCGGCTTCCGGACAGGGAGAGGGAGACCCAGTACTTC. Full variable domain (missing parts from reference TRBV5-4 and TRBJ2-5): ETGVTQSPTHLIKTRGQQVTLRCSSQSGHNTVSWYQQALGQGPQFIFQYYREEENGRGNFPPRFSGLQFPNYSSELNVNALELDDSALYLCASSRLPDRERETQYFGPGTRLLVL.

The CDR3 sequence: CASSSTGGGYTF. DNA for the CDR3: TGTGCCAGCAGTTCGACAGGGGGAGGCTACACCTTC. V usage is TRBV28 and J usage is TRBJ1-2, with TRBD1 matching 9 bases. The V gene end was trimmed by 4 bases and the J gene end by 8 bases; junction bases not matched to a gene: 2. Germline V gene lookup returns CDR1 MDHEN and CDR2 SYDVKM. The CDR3 totals 12 residues.

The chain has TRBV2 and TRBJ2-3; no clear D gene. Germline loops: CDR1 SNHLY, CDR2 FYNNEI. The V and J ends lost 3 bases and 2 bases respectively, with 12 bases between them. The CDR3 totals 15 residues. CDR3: CASSEVELHTDTQYF. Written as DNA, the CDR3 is TGTGCCAGCAGTGAGGTGGAGCTACACACAGATACGCAGTATTTT.

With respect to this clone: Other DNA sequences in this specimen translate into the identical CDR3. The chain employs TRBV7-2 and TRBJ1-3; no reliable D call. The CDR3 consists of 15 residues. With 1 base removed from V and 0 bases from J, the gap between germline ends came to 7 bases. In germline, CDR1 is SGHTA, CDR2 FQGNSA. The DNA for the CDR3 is TGTGCCAGCAGCTTAGGGCGGAGCTCTGGAAACACCATATATTTT. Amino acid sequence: CASSLGRSSGNTIYF.

CDR3: CASSQEGDSFYNEQFF. As DNA, the CDR3 is TGCGCCAGCAGCCAAGAGGGGGACTCCTTCTACAATGAGCAGTTCTTC. The chain employs TRBV4-3 and TRBJ2-1; tentative D call: TRBD2 (6 bases). The CDR3 runs 16 residues. Germline CDR1 reads LGHNA; CDR2 reads YSLEER. V lost 0 bases and J lost 3, with 12 bases in between.

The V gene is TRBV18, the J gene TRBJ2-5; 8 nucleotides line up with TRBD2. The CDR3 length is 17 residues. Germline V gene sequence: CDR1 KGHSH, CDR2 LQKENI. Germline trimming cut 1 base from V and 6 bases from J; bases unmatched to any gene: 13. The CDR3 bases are TGTGCCAGCTCACCACTAAGCGGGGGACCCAACCAGCAGACCCAGTACTTC. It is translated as CASSPLSGGPNQQTQYF.

The CDR3 region has the DNA TGTGCCAGCAGCGGGGTTATTACAGGGAATACCGGTGATGAGCAGTTCTTC. Encoded protein: CASSGVITGNTGDEQFF. The chain recombines TRBV7-9 with TRBJ2-1; D is possibly TRBD1 (6 bases). Germline CDR1 SEHNR, CDR2 FQNEAQ (reference sequence). V shed 5 bases and J shed 8 bases, with 25 bases lying between them. The CDR3 spans 17 residues.

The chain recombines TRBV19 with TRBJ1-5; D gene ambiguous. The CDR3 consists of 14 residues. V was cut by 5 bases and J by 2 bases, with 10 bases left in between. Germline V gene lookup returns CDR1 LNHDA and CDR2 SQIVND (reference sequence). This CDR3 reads CASSVRDGNQPQHF. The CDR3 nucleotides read TGTGCCAGTAGTGTCCGGGATGGCAATCAGCCCCAGCATTTT.

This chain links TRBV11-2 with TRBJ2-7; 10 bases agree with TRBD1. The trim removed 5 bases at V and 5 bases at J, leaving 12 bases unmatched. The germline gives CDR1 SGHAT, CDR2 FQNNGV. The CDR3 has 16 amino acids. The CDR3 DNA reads TGTGCCAGCAGCGCGATCAACGGTGGACAGGGGGACGAGCAGTACTTC. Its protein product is CASSAINGGQGDEQYF.

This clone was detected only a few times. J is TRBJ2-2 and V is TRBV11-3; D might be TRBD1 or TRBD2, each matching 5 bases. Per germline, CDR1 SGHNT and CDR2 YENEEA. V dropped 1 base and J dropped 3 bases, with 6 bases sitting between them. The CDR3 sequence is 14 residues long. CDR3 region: CASSLGGDTGELFF. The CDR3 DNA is TGTGCCAGCAGCTTAGGAGGGGACACCGGGGAGCTGTTTTTT.

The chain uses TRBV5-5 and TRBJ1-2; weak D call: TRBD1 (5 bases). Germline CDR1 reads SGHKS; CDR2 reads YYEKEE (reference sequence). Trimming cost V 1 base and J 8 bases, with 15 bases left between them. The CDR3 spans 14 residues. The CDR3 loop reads CASSLRAGSWGYTF. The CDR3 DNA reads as TGTGCCAGCAGCTTGAGGGCAGGGTCTTGGGGCTACACCTTC.

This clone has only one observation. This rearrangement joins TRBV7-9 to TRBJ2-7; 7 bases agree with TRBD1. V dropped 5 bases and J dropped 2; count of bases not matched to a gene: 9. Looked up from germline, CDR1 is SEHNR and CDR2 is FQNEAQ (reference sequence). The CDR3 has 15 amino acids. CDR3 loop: CASSPGTDTAYEQYF. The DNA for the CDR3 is TGTGCCAGCAGCCCCGGGACAGACACTGCCTACGAGCAGTACTTC.

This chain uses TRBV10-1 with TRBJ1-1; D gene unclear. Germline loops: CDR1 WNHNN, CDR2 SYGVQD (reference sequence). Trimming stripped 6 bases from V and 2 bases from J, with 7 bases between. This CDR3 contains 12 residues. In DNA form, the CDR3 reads TGCGCCAGCAGGCAGAACAACACTGAAGCTTTCTTT. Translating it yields CASRQNNTEAFF.

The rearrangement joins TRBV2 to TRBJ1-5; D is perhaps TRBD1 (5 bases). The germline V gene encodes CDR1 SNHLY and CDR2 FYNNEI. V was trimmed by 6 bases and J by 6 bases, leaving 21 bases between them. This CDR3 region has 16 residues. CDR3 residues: CASRGNDRTFGQPQHF. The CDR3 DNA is TGTGCCAGCAGGGGGAACGACAGAACTTTCGGTCAGCCCCAGCATTTT. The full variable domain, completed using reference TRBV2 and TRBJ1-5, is EPEVTQTPSHQVTQMGQEVILRCVPISNHLYFYWYRQILGQKVEFLVSFYNNEISEKSEIFDDQFSVERPDGSNFTLKIRSTKLEDSAMYFCASRGNDRTFGQPQHFGDGTRLSIL.

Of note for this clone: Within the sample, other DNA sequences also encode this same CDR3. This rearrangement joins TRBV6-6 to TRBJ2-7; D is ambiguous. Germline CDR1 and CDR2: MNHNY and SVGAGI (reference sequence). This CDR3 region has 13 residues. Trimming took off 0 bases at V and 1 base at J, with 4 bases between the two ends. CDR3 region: CASSYSGSYEQYF. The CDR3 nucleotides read TGTGCCAGCAGTTACTCTGGTTCCTACGAGCAGTACTTC.

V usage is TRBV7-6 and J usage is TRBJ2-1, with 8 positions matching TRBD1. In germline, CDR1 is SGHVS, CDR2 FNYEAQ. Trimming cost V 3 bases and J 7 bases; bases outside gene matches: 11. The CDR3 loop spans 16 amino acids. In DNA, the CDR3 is TGTGCCAGCAGCTTTCCGACAGGGGTACAAGGTAATGAGCAGTTCTTC. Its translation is CASSFPTGVQGNEQFF.

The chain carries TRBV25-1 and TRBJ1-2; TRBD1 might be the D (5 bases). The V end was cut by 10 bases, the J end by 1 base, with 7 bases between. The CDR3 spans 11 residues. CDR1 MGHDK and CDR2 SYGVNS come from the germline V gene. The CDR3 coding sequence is TGTGCCACGCAGGGTAACTATGGCTACACCTTC. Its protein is CATQGNYGYTF.